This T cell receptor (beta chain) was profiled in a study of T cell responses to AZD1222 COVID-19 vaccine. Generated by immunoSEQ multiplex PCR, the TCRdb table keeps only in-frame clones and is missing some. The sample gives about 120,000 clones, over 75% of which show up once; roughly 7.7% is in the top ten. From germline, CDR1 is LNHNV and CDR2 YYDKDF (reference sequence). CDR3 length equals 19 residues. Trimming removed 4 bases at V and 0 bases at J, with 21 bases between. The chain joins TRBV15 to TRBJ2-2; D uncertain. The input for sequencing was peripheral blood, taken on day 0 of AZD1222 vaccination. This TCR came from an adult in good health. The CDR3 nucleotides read TGTGCCACCAGCACCGGGCTAAGGTTGATGGGCGCGAACACCGGGGAGCTGTTTTTT. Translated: CATSTGLRLMGANTGELFF.